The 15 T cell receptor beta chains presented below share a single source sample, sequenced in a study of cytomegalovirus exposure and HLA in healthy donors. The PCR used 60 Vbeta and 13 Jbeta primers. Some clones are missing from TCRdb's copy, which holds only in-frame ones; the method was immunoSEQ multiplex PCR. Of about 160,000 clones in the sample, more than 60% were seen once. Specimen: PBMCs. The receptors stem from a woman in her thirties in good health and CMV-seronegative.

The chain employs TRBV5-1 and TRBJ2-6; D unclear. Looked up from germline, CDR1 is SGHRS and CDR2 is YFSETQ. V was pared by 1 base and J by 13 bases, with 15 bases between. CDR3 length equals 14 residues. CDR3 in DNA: TGCGCCAGCAGCTTGTATGGCGAGGATCCAGTCCTGACTTTC. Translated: CASSLYGEDPVLTF.

CDR3 DNA: TGTGCCAGCAGCTCCCCGGGACTGGCTGAAAAACTGTTTTTT. It specifies CASSSPGLAEKLFF. The chain joins TRBV13 to TRBJ1-4, with D possibly matching TRBD1 (5 bases). The CDR3 has 14 residues. Germline V gene lookup returns CDR1 PRHDT and CDR2 FYEKMQ (reference sequence). Trimming stripped 4 bases from V and 7 bases from J, with 13 bases between.

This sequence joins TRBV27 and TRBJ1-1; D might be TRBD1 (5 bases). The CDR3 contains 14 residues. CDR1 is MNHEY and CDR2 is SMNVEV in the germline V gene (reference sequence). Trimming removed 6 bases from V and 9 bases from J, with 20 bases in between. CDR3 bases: TGTGCCAGCAGCCCCCTTGGGGCCCGATTGAAAGCTTTCTTT. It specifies CASSPLGARLKAFF.

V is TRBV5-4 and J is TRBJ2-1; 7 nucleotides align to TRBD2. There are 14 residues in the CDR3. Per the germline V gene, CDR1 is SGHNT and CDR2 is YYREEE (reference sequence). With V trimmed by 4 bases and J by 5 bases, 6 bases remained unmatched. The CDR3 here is CASSRAGDNNEQFF. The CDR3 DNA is TGTGCCAGCAGCCGTGCGGGGGATAACAATGAGCAGTTCTTC.

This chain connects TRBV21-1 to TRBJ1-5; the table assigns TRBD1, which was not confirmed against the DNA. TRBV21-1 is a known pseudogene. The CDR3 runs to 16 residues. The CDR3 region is CASSKGGTGWNQPQHF. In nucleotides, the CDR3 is TGTGCCAGCAGCAAAGGAGGAACAGGGTGGAATCAGCCCCAGCATTTT.

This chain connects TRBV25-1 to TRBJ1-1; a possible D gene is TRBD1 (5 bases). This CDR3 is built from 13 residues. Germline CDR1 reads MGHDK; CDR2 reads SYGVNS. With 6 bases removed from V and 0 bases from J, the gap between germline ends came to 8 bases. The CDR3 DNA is TGTGCCAGCAGCACGACAGTGAACACTGAAGCTTTCTTT. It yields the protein CASSTTVNTEAFF. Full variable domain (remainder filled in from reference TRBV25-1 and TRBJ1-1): EADIYQTPRYLVIGTGKKITLECSQTMGHDKMYWYQQDPGMELHLIHYSYGVNSTEKGDLSSESTVSRIRTEHFPLTLESARPSHTSQYLCASSTTVNTEAFFGQGTRLTVV.

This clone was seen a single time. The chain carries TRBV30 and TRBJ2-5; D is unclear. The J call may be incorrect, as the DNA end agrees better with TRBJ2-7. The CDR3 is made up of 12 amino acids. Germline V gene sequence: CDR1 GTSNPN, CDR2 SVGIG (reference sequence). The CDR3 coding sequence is TGTGCCCAGCTTGGGCCAACCTACGAGCAGTACTTC. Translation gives CAQLGPTYEQYF.

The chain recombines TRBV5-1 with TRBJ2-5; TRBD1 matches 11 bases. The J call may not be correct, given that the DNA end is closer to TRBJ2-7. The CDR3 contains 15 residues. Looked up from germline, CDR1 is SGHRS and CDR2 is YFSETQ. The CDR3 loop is CASSLGGTGGYEQYF. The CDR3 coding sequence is TGCGCCAGCAGCTTGGGTGGGACAGGGGGCTACGAGCAGTACTTC.

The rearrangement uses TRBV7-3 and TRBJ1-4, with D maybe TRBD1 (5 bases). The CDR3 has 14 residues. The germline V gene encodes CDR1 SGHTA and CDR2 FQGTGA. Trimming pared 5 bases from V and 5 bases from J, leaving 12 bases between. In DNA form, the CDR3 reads TGTGCCAGCAGCGCCGGGGGATCCAATGAAAAACTGTTTTTT. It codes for CASSAGGSNEKLFF.

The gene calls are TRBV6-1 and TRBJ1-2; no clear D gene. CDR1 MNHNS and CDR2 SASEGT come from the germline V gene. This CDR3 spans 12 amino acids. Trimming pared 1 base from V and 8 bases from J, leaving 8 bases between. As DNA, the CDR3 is TGTGCCAGCAGTGAAGGGCCTTGGGGCTACACCTTC. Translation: CASSEGPWGYTF.

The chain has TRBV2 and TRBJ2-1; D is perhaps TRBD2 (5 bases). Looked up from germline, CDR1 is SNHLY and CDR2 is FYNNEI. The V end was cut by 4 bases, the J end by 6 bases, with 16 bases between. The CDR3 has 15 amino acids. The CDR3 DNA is TGTGCCAGCAGTGGGACTTCAACGCGGTCCAATGAGCAGTTCTTC. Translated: CASSGTSTRSNEQFF.

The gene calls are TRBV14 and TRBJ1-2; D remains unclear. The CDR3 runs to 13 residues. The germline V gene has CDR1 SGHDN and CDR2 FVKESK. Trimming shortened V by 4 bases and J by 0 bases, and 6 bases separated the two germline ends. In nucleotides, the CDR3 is TGTGCCAGCAGCCCTATTTCTAACTATGGCTACACCTTC. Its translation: CASSPISNYGYTF.

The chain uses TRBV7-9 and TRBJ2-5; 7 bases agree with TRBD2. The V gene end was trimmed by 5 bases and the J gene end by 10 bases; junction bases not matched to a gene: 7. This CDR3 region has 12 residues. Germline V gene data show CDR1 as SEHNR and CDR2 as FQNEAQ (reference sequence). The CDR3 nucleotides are TGTGCCAGCAGCCAGGACCGGGGGGTCCAGTACTTC. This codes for CASSQDRGVQYF.

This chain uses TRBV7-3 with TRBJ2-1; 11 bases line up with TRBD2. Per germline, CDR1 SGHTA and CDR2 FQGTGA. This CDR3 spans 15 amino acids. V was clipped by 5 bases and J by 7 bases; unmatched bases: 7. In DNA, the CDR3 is TGTGCCAGCAGCCGAGTAGCGGGGGGGCGGAATGAGCAGTTCTTC. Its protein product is CASSRVAGGRNEQFF.

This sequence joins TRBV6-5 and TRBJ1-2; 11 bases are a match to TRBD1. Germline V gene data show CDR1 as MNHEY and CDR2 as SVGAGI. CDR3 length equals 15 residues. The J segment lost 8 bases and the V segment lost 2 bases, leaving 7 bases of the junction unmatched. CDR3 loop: CASSYRGQGASGYTF. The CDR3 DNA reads TGTGCCAGCAGTTACCGAGGACAGGGGGCCAGCGGCTACACCTTC.